This note documents a single T cell receptor beta chain sequence. Antigen specificity is unknown. These data belong to a study of T-cell reconstitution after alpha-beta-depleted transplantation in children. As it was prepared, the TCRbeta library received unique molecular identifiers. TCRdb used MiXCR to reprocess the PCR reads, holding one entry per CDR3 protein. The sample comprises 530,000 or so distinct CDR3 sequences, 25% to 30% of which are singletons, and under 45% rests with the top ten. The V gene's germline CDR1 is LNHNV and CDR2 YYDKDF (reference sequence). V shed 5 bases and J shed 0 bases, with 11 bases lying between them. This CDR3 is 15 amino acids long. Study observations and caveats: T cells produced anew were the main source of T-cell counts and diversity one year after transplant.

The sequences come from PBMCs, collected before TCRalphabeta/CD19-depleted stem cell transplant. The chain employs TRBV15 and TRBJ1-5; D not certain. The sequence was collected from a boy younger than two with Wiskott-Aldrich syndrome, due to receive a stem cell transplant. CDR3 sequence (DNA): TGTGCCACCAGCCGCTACTGGGATAGCAATCAGCCCCAGCATTTT. This sequence encodes CATSRYWDSNQPQHF.